This TCR beta chain was identified in a study of cytomegalovirus exposure and HLA in healthy donors (dated by TCRdb to the late 2010s). With regard to the full study: An earlier analysis of roughly 570 of the donors reported over 250 Gb of sequence data and 95 million to 140 million unique TCR beta sequences obtained from about 170 million T cells. A separate validation cohort of 90 to 150 different subjects was used in addition to the roughly 640-subject first cohort. Class I and class II HLA loci were covered by the typing at four-digit resolution. Four to six DR-DQ haplotypes were handled as single units for association and clustering, since linkage in the cohort was strong. An earlier analysis of fewer than 750 of the donors used high-throughput TCR beta sequencing to judge whether each TCR beta V gene segment behaved as functional or pseudogenic. An early release covering around 630 HLA-typed donors comprised roughly 300 gigabases of sequencing data and about 90 million unique TCR sequences. Using immunosequencing, the study profiled T cell repertoires from 500 to 800 subjects and related those repertoires to cytomegalovirus serostatus. Donor age, sex, ethnicity and CMV serostatus were compiled together with the repertoire data. The study aimed to test whether cataloging public T cell receptors could reveal signatures of past pathogen exposure. Across about 380 genotyped donors of the cohort, an average of 235,054 unique TCR beta nucleotide sequences per donor were sequenced, and roughly a sixth of those sequences were non-productive. Among the approximately 420 genotyped donors, about 85% belonged to the genetic ancestry cluster associated with self-reported Caucasian donors. In a later genetic analysis, genome-wide SNP genotypes for about 55% of the roughly 670 donors were used, and that subset was treated as a discovery cohort. Rather than drawing on any new phenotypic data, the later analysis identified candidate immune exposures from TCR beta sequences and the way those sequences occurred across donors. To predict cytomegalovirus infection status, the study brought together high-throughput TCR immunosequencing, statistical association of individual TCRs with disease status, and machine learning. A later analysis re-analyzed previously published TCR beta repertoires from roughly 600 donors and added high-resolution HLA genotyping to study TCR occurrence patterns. All discovery cohort repertoires had been generated on a single sequencing platform. Typing coverage varied by locus: roughly 620-640 donors for A, B, C, DRB1 and DQB1; roughly 510 for DQA1; over 600 for DPA1; around 450 for DPB1. The paper as a whole reports these results and caveats: HLA typing was unavailable for some donors at each locus, so association tests used only the typed subset. In vitro tests confirmed that a few of the cytomegalovirus-associated TCR beta chains recognize cytomegalovirus antigens. According to a later analysis, TCR association rates differed among HLA loci, with DRB1 alleles showing the most associated TCRs and HLA-C alleles showing the fewest. A further reported finding was that TCR beta sequences accurately predicted the HLA-A and HLA-B alleles for most subjects in the first cohort. The authors suggested that the approach could potentially be extended to other disease states and immunological phenotypes. A cluster of highly shared sequence variants was judged likely to be a technical artifact of the sequencing pipeline. A total of some 180 TCR beta chains were listed by the study as associated with cytomegalovirus. Correlated functional status among segregating V segments might be attributable to linkage disequilibrium, but an unknown experimental factor could not be ruled out. Assigning TCR associations to individual alleles was difficult when HLA alleles, especially DR and DQ, strongly co-occurred. In a later analysis, some 17,000 TCR beta sequences were associated with specific HLA alleles at a false discovery rate of 0.05. Some IMGT-functional V segments, including TRBV6-2 and TRBV6-3, could not be distinguished by the 87-base-pair reads and were therefore excluded. In an earlier analysis of fewer than 750 of the donors, most TCR beta V segments were observed in productive rearrangements about 87% or about 30% of the time, broadly matching IMGT annotations. Sequencing depth was assumed to be roughly uniform across donors in the presence/absence analyses, though that assumption may not hold. Most TCR sequences were observed very rarely across donors, whereas some public TCRs were present in many individuals. The earlier analysis of 587 of the donors excluded 15 to 20 rarely observed V segments, including chromosome 9 orphons, because counts were too low. The cohort was sequenced for TCR beta chains only, and without alpha or paired-chain data the features that could be detected were limited. In a later analysis, several top co-occurrence clusters were reported to appear linked to parvovirus B19, influenza, CMV and Epstein-Barr virus. In a later genetic analysis, a missense DCLRE1C variant was associated with V-gene and J-gene trimming of TCR beta chains, and the association was replicated in an independent cohort. The only immune exposure information available for the cohort was CMV serostatus. Compared with the approximately 670-donor mean, donors in an Asian-associated ancestry cluster had fewer N-insertions in productive TCRs, according to a later genetic analysis. Cytomegalovirus status was reported to be diagnosed by the classifier with high specificity and sensitivity in both the original and validation cohorts. A later analysis found that most CMV-associated TCR beta chains appeared HLA-restricted, with HLA associations seemingly driven largely by CMV exposure. In a later analysis, HLA-associated TCR beta chains showed more clonal expansion and lower generation probabilities than non-associated chains that were equally common.

V is cut by 0 bases and J by 5 bases, and the space between the germline ends is 13 bases. CDR1 LNHNV and CDR2 YYDKDF were looked up in the germline V gene (reference sequence). CDR3 length: 15 amino acids, cysteine to phenylalanine. Only the CDR3 region is kept as DNA, spanning 45 bases read in frame from base 1. Preparation of the library involved the immunoSEQ multiplex PCR assay. A mixture of 60 forward primers for TCR Vbeta segments and 13 reverse primers for TCR Jbeta segments was used in the multiplex PCR. The CDR3 region of rearranged TCR beta genes was amplified from genomic DNA with a multiplex PCR assay. The amplified TCR beta libraries were sequenced on the Illumina HiSeq System as 87-base-pair reads. The study's own analysis went as follows. A later analysis tallied approximately 87 million unique TCR beta chains across the 640 or so repertoires, and some 12 million of those chains were shared by two or more donors. Raw reads were error-corrected and collapsed into unique sequences by a nearest-neighbor algorithm in which closely related sequences were merged to remove PCR and sequencing errors. V, D and J gene segments were assigned by aligning CDR3 sequences to IMGT reference sequences. For a sequence to be retained, a match of at least six nucleotides was required to both a V gene segment and a J gene segment. Rearrangements were classified as productive when the CDR3 lacked stop codons and remained in frame with V and J, and all other rearrangements were classified as non-productive. Following IMGT convention, CDR3 was defined as the stretch from the second conserved V-encoded cysteine to the conserved J-encoded phenylalanine. The earlier analysis of 500 to 750 of the donors excluded any sequence lacking an unambiguous match to a single V gene segment. An earlier analysis of over 450 of the donors classified V segments as functional when productive rearrangements were above 56.7% and as segregating when the standard deviation between donors was above 5%. A statistical classification framework was built to diagnose cytomegalovirus status from the catalog of TCR beta chain sequences. In a later analysis, TCR nucleotide sequences were compared against IMGT/GENE-DB human TR gene sequences so that V and J genes could be assigned. A later analysis assigned CDR3 sequences and most-parsimonious VDJ recombination scenarios with the TCRdist pipeline. In a later analysis, each TCR beta chain was defined by its CDR3 amino acid sequence together with its V-gene family, and reads lacking a unique V-gene family were excluded. As a way to deal with suspected cross-contamination and a sequencing artifact, a later analysis dropped more than 500 nucleotide sequences that were highly shared and had low generation probability. In a later analysis, a clonal expansion index was calculated for each public chain from normalized within-repertoire ranks of inferred template counts. A later analysis computed generation probabilities with a VDJ recombination model fitted to out-of-frame rearrangements, and checked the results against IGoR. A later analysis scored TCR-TCR, TCR-HLA and TCR-CMV co-occurrence with hypergeometric tests, applying a repertoire-size bias correction to TCR pairs. A later analysis estimated false discovery rates by permuting HLA or CMV assignments 20 times. In a later analysis, co-occurring TCRs were grouped using DBSCAN, and TCRdist sequence similarity was added for clustering within HLA-allele-positive subsets. Repertoires with fewer than 30,000 or more than 120,000 public chains, plus five repertoires with anomalous nucleotide sharing, were excluded from co-occurrence clustering. TCRdb re-hosts the immuneACCESS table, in-frame sequences only. Its copies lack some clones; in the studies checked, an unresolved V gene accounts for under half of them, and the cause for the rest is not known. V and J calls plus clone size are reproduced from that table; the DNA served to infer D and trimming. For this sample there are about 92,000 clones; roughly four fifths appear just once. 5.6% of the sample is held by the ten biggest clonotypes.

Note on this clone: Its antigen remains undetermined. No base qualities exist here, and no much larger clone lies one base off it.

The cohort was made up of hundreds of healthy bone marrow donors. At the time of sampling, every cohort member was nominally healthy, though immune exposures that went unrecorded were likely present. The donor was CMV seropositive and belonged to the group of 250 to 350 seropositive cohort members. Every donor gave a peripheral blood sample, and the peripheral blood mononuclear cells from that sample were used for TCR beta sequencing. Genomic DNA was extracted from the blood cell samples with the Qiagen DNeasy Blood Extraction Kit. This chain joins TRBV15 to TRBJ2-5, with TRBD2 tentatively as D gene (7 bases match). Sequencing was performed on PBMCs. The source is a woman under 30 in good health and CMV-seropositive. The CDR3 loop reads CATSRDSGGRETQYF. The DNA is as follows: TGTGCCACCAGCAGAGATTCCGGGGGGCGGGAGACCCAGTACTTC.